This TCR beta chain was profiled in a study of T-cell memory formation after mild COVID-19. Study-level results: Whereas later expanders leaned CD4+, clones contracting day 15 to 85 showed a balanced CD4/CD8 makeup.

This clonotype turned up a few times. The antigen remains undetermined. Unmatched junction bases numbered 7, after V lost 4 bases and J lost 1 base. The CDR3 length is 16 residues. Germline V gene sequence: CDR1 PRHDT, CDR2 FYEKMQ (reference sequence). TCRdb analysed the 5' RACE reads with MiXCR anew, one entry per CDR3 protein. The table has more than 75,000 distinct CDR3 sequences, approximately 15% seen once. The J gene is TRBJ2-3, the V gene TRBV13; 8 nucleotides align to TRBD1. This clonotype originated in an adult woman who had mild COVID-19 (a few samples of this study predate the infection). Cell type and time point are not known. Sequences were obtained from PBMCs or a T cell subset sorted from them (not recorded which). CDR3 DNA: TGTGCCAGCAGCTCCTCCGGGACAGGAGGCACAGATACGCAGTATTTT. It yields the protein CASSSSGTGGTDTQYF.